This is a list of T cell receptor beta chains from one sample in a study of OX40 agonist ivuxolimab in advanced cancers. The table came from immunoSEQ multiplex PCR; TCRdb's copy has only in-frame clones and leaves some out. Among about 99,000 clones listed, around 95% were seen once. Sequenced here: CD4+ or CD8+ T cells sorted from blood, sampled in a trial of the OX40 agonist ivuxolimab. These receptors came from an adult with an advanced solid tumor such as melanoma, head and neck, liver or kidney cancer. Both conserved end residues are part of each CDR3. The order of the fields is CDR3 DNA, CDR3 protein, V gene, D gene, clone size, J gene. D genes are given only for firm matches. Expanded clones get a size class; other rows say once, few or many, or leave the size out.

DNA: TGTGCCAGCCTCACGGGGACAGTGTACCAAGAGACCCAGTACTTC
CDR3: CASLTGTVYQETQYF
V: TRBV6-6
D: TRBD1
size: NA
J: TRBJ2-5

DNA: TGTGCCAGCACCCAGGGGCGAGGCTACACCTTC
CDR3: CASTQGRGYTF
V: TRBV6-1
D: NA
size: NA
J: TRBJ1-2

DNA: TGTGCCAGTAGTATCGGGACAGGGGGCTACACCGGGGAGCTGTTTTTT
CDR3: CASSIGTGGYTGELFF
V: TRBV19
D: TRBD1
size: NA
J: TRBJ2-2

DNA: TGTGCCAGCAGCTTTGAGGGGGAGACCCAGTACTTC
CDR3: CASSFEGETQYF
V: TRBV11-2
D: NA
size: NA
J: TRBJ2-5

DNA: TGTGCCAGTTCCTACTTACCTGGCAACGAGCAGTACTTC
CDR3: CASSYLPGNEQYF
V: TRBV19
D: NA
size: NA
J: TRBJ2-7

DNA: TGTGCCAGCAGTGACCATGGGGGGGGCACCTTC
CDR3: CASSDHGGGTF
V: TRBV6-1
D: NA
size: NA
J: TRBJ1-2

DNA: TGTGCCAGCAGCCCGGGGGTGGGGTACGAGCAGTACTTC
CDR3: CASSPGVGYEQYF
V: TRBV7-9
D: NA
size: NA
J: TRBJ2-7

DNA: TGTGCCAGCAGCTTTAGCGGGGGACCCTACGAGCAGTACTTC
CDR3: CASSFSGGPYEQYF
V: TRBV5-4
D: TRBD2
size: NA
J: TRBJ2-7

DNA: TGTGCCAGTAGTCCTTGGGACGGTAGCAATCAGCCCCAGCATTTT
CDR3: CASSPWDGSNQPQHF
V: TRBV19
D: NA
size: NA
J: TRBJ1-5

DNA: TGTGCCAGACGAGCGGTTGATTCGGGGGACACTGAAGCTTTCTTT
CDR3: CARRAVDSGDTEAFF
V: TRBV7-9
D: NA
size: NA
J: TRBJ1-1

DNA: TGTGCCAGCAGTTCAAGCGCGAGGGAGCAGTACTTC
CDR3: CASSSSAREQYF
V: TRBV27
D: NA
size: NA
J: TRBJ2-7

DNA: TGTGCCAGCAGCTTGGGCGGAGGGTCCCACGAGCAGTACTTC
CDR3: CASSLGGGSHEQYF
V: TRBV7-2
D: NA
size: NA
J: TRBJ2-7

DNA: TGTGCCAGCAGCCAAGATCCGGGACAGCCCAGAGATGATGAGCAGTTCTTC
CDR3: CASSQDPGQPRDDEQFF
V: TRBV4-2
D: TRBD1
size: NA
J: TRBJ2-1

DNA: TGTGCCAGCATCAATAACCGGAATTCCGAAAAGCATACCGGGGAGCTGTTTTTT
CDR3: CASINNRNSEKHTGELFF
V: TRBV7-9
D: NA
size: NA
J: TRBJ2-2

DNA: TGTGCCAGCAGCTTTTTACGTGACAGGGCCCCCGAGACCCAGTACTTC
CDR3: CASSFLRDRAPETQYF
V: TRBV7-9
D: TRBD1
size: NA
J: TRBJ2-5

DNA: TGTGCCAGCAGCGCCGGGACAGGGAGAAGCGAGCAGTACTTC
CDR3: CASSAGTGRSEQYF
V: TRBV2
D: TRBD1
size: NA
J: TRBJ2-7

DNA: TGTGCCAGCAGTTCTTGGACTAGCGCGGCAGATACGCAGTATTTT
CDR3: CASSSWTSAADTQYF
V: TRBV27
D: TRBD2
size: NA
J: TRBJ2-3

DNA: TGTGCCAGCAGTGAAGGTCTTAAAGGTTACACCGGGGAGCTGTTTTTT
CDR3: CASSEGLKGYTGELFF
V: TRBV25-1
D: NA
size: NA
J: TRBJ2-2

DNA: TGTGCCAGCAGCGGAAACTACGAGCAGTACTTC
CDR3: CASSGNYEQYF
V: TRBV7-9
D: NA
size: NA
J: TRBJ2-7

DNA: TGTGCCAGCAGGAAGACGGTGAACACTGAAGCTTTCTTT
CDR3: CASRKTVNTEAFF
V: TRBV6-6
D: NA
size: NA
J: TRBJ1-1

DNA: TGTGCCAGCAGCTTAGCTTCGGCAGGGGGCGACGAGCAGTACTTC
CDR3: CASSLASAGGDEQYF
V: TRBV7-8
D: TRBD1
size: NA
J: TRBJ2-7

DNA: TGCAGCGTTGAAGGGGTTTACAATGAGCAGTTCTTC
CDR3: CSVEGVYNEQFF
V: TRBV29-1
D: NA
size: NA
J: TRBJ2-1

DNA: TGTGCCATCCACAGGGGGCGAGAGGGCATTCAGTACTTC
CDR3: CAIHRGREGIQYF
V: TRBV21-1
D: NA
size: NA
J: TRBJ2-4

DNA: TGCGCCAGCAGCCAAGATGCGGGTGAACACAATGAGCAGTTCTTC
CDR3: CASSQDAGEHNEQFF
V: TRBV4-3
D: NA
size: NA
J: TRBJ2-1

DNA: TGTGCCAGCAGGTTGCGACAGGGGGGTGGAAACACCATATATTTT
CDR3: CASRLRQGGGNTIYF
V: TRBV28
D: TRBD1
size: NA
J: TRBJ1-3

DNA: TGCGCCAGCAGCCAAGATTTCCGTGGTAATGAGCAGTTCTTC
CDR3: CASSQDFRGNEQFF
V: TRBV4-1
D: NA
size: NA
J: TRBJ2-1

DNA: TGTGCCAGCAGTTTACTGACAGGGACTACCTACGAGCAGTACTTC
CDR3: CASSLLTGTTYEQYF
V: TRBV28
D: NA
size: NA
J: TRBJ2-7

DNA: TGTGCCAGCAGTCCCGGGGTTTCCTACGAGCAGTACTTC
CDR3: CASSPGVSYEQYF
V: TRBV27
D: NA
size: NA
J: TRBJ2-7

DNA: TGCGCCAGCAGCCAAGGCGAGACAACAATTGACGAGCAGTACTTC
CDR3: CASSQGETTIDEQYF
V: TRBV4-1
D: NA
size: once
J: TRBJ2-7

DNA: TGCGCCAGCAGCTCGGGATTGGACACCGGGGAGCTGTTTTTT
CDR3: CASSSGLDTGELFF
V: TRBV5-1
D: NA
size: NA
J: TRBJ2-2

DNA: TGTGCCAGCAGCGGAGTTCGACGGGACGAGCAGTACTTC
CDR3: CASSGVRRDEQYF
V: TRBV9
D: NA
size: NA
J: TRBJ2-7

DNA: TGTGCCAGCAGTCCCGTAGGTGGAATAGCTAACGAGCAGTACTTC
CDR3: CASSPVGGIANEQYF
V: TRBV27
D: NA
size: once
J: TRBJ2-7

DNA: TGTGCCAGCAGCTGGAGATCACAATACAATGAGCAGTTCTTC
CDR3: CASSWRSQYNEQFF
V: TRBV27
D: NA
size: NA
J: TRBJ2-1

DNA: TGTGCCAGCGGGGGGCAGTTCTTC
CDR3: CASGGQFF
V: TRBV6-9
D: NA
size: NA
J: TRBJ2-1

DNA: TGCGCCAGCAGCCAAGATCACTCTTGGGAGCAGTACTTC
CDR3: CASSQDHSWEQYF
V: TRBV4-3
D: NA
size: once
J: TRBJ2-7

DNA: TGTGCCAGCAGCTTAACCAAACCCGGCCCGAGGGACACTGAAGCTTTCTTT
CDR3: CASSLTKPGPRDTEAFF
V: TRBV7-9
D: NA
size: NA
J: TRBJ1-1

DNA: TGCGCCAGCAGGGTAGCGGGATGTGAGCAGTACTTC
CDR3: CASRVAGCEQYF
V: TRBV10-1
D: TRBD2
size: NA
J: TRBJ2-7

DNA: TGTGCCAGCAGGGGGACAGGGAACACTGAAGCTTTCTTT
CDR3: CASRGTGNTEAFF
V: TRBV6-6
D: TRBD1
size: NA
J: TRBJ1-1

DNA: TGTGCCAGCAGCTTGGTCCGCAGGGAGGGCACTGAAGCTTTCTTT
CDR3: CASSLVRREGTEAFF
V: TRBV5-6
D: NA
size: NA
J: TRBJ1-1

DNA: TGTGCCAGCAGCGTAGGAGGGACAGGGAACTATGGCTACACCTTC
CDR3: CASSVGGTGNYGYTF
V: TRBV9
D: TRBD1
size: NA
J: TRBJ1-2

DNA: TGTGCCAGCAGCTTACAGCGGGAGGTAATTTACGAGCAGTACTTC
CDR3: CASSLQREVIYEQYF
V: TRBV13
D: TRBD2
size: NA
J: TRBJ2-7

DNA: TGCGCCAGCAGCCAAATCATAGGCGGCACTGAAGCTTTCTTT
CDR3: CASSQIIGGTEAFF
V: TRBV4-3
D: NA
size: NA
J: TRBJ1-1

DNA: TGTGCCAGTAGTATTTCAGGGAATGACTACGAGCAGTACTTC
CDR3: CASSISGNDYEQYF
V: TRBV19
D: NA
size: NA
J: TRBJ2-7

DNA: TGTGCCAGCAGATCAGGACTCCAGTCCTATGGCTACACCTTC
CDR3: CASRSGLQSYGYTF
V: TRBV7-9
D: NA
size: NA
J: TRBJ1-2

DNA: TGTGCCAGCACCCCTCGTGGCCCATCCCGCTACGAGCAGTACTTC
CDR3: CASTPRGPSRYEQYF
V: TRBV6-5
D: NA
size: once
J: TRBJ2-7

DNA: TGCAGCGTTCTATTAGCTCACGTGGAGCAGTTCTTC
CDR3: CSVLLAHVEQFF
V: TRBV29-1
D: NA
size: NA
J: TRBJ2-1

DNA: TGTGCCAGCAGTGGGGAAGACTACGAGCAGTACTTC
CDR3: CASSGEDYEQYF
V: TRBV2
D: NA
size: NA
J: TRBJ2-7

DNA: TGTGCCAGCAGTTACTCGATAAGCGGAGGGGAAACTGAAGCTTTCTTT
CDR3: CASSYSISGGETEAFF
V: TRBV6-5
D: NA
size: NA
J: TRBJ1-1

DNA: TGTGCCAGCTCACCACGGACAGGGGCCTACAATGAGCAGTTCTTC
CDR3: CASSPRTGAYNEQFF
V: TRBV18
D: TRBD1
size: NA
J: TRBJ2-1

DNA: TGTGCCAGCAGCGACGGAATACGGCGAGTAGAGGAGACCCAGTACTTC
CDR3: CASSDGIRRVEETQYF
V: TRBV7-3
D: NA
size: few
J: TRBJ2-5

DNA: TGTGCCAGCAGTTTCTGGAGCGGGTCGAACTACGAGCAGTACTTC
CDR3: CASSFWSGSNYEQYF
V: TRBV27
D: NA
size: NA
J: TRBJ2-7